This TCR beta chain was captured by sequencing in a study of vaccination and CD4 T cells after COVID-19. As for the study in general: Stimulation of the cells used overlapping spike peptide pools from SARS-CoV-2 and from the common cold coronaviruses HCoV-NL63, HCoV-OC43 and HCoV-229E. Overall study findings and caveats: The median number of SARS-CoV-2-reactive clonotypes increased from about 20 to 38, a change that did not reach significance.

On this clonotype: Its antigen is still unknown.

Described treatment: roughly ten-day PBMC culture with coronavirus spike peptide pools or control peptides (ViraFEST assay). Expanded clonotypes were found by TCR sequencing after peptide-pool stimulation (ViraFEST). Upon completion of around eleven days of culture, CD4+ T cells were isolated via negative selection. Cultured CD4+ T cell DNA underwent sequencing with the Oncomine TCR Beta short-read assay. One entry per CDR3 protein results from TCRdb running MiXCR on the PCR reads. Of about 18,000 distinct CDR3 sequences listed, 70% are singletons. The CDR3 runs 13 residues. Trimming took off 6 bases at V and 1 base at J, with 12 bases between the two ends. Germline CDR1 and CDR2: DFQATT and SNEGSKA (reference sequence).

J is TRBJ1-1 and V is TRBV20-1, with a weak D call TRBD1 (6 bases). The source material was CD4+ T cells from blood, cultured in vitro. The sequence was collected from a human donor who had recovered from COVID-19. CDR3 region: CSARRTENTEAFF. Written as DNA, the CDR3 is TGCAGTGCCCGAAGGACAGAGAACACTGAAGCTTTCTTT.